Listed here are 5 T cell receptor beta chains from one sample, sequenced in a study of blood T cell repertoires in COVID-19. Libraries were prepared by immunoSEQ multiplex PCR; TCRdb keeps only in-frame clonotypes and omits some of them. Of hundreds of thousands of clones listed, under 90% were seen once; the top ten hold 4.8%. The sample consisted of PBMCs or T cells enriched from blood (not recorded which). The source is a woman between 50 and 59 years old who had been exposed to COVID-19.

This chain connects TRBV27 to TRBJ1-1, with 9 bases matching TRBD1. CDR3 length equals 16 residues. CDR1 and CDR2 (germline): MNHEY, SMNVEV (reference sequence). The junction had 10 bases not matched to a gene; V was cut back by 3 bases and J by 5 bases. In nucleotides, the CDR3 is TGTGCCAGCAGTTTTATCGCACAGGGGGCTTGGACTGAAGCTTTCTTT. Its protein product is CASSFIAQGAWTEAFF.

Ten or more counts support this clone. J is TRBJ1-1 and V is TRBV6-5, with D unclear. The CDR3 has 13 residues. Germline CDR1 reads MNHEY; CDR2 reads SVGAGI. Trimming removed 6 bases from V and 0 bases from J, with 8 bases in between. CDR3 sequence reads: CASRTLVNTEAFF. The CDR3 nucleotides read TGTGCCAGCAGGACACTAGTGAACACTGAAGCTTTCTTT.

The chain carries TRBV4-1 and TRBJ2-1, with D possibly matching TRBD1 (5 bases). Germline V lookup: CDR1 MGHRA, CDR2 YSYEKL. The V and J ends lost 3 bases and 4 bases respectively, with 16 bases between them. The CDR3 spans 16 residues. The CDR3 spells CASSHIGHGSYNEQFF. In DNA form, the CDR3 reads TGCGCCAGCAGCCACATCGGACATGGGTCATACAATGAGCAGTTCTTC.

This chain uses TRBV25-1 with TRBJ2-7; 7 bases map to TRBD1. This CDR3 contains 18 residues. Germline assignment: CDR1 MGHDK and CDR2 SYGVNS. V dropped 3 bases and J dropped 4; count of bases not matched to a gene: 18. This CDR3 reads CASSDPNPQGTNPYEQYF. DNA of the CDR3: TGTGCCAGCAGTGACCCGAACCCACAGGGGACCAACCCTTACGAGCAGTACTTC.

The chain carries TRBV10-2 and TRBJ2-7; TRBD1 matches 8 bases. The V gene end was trimmed by 5 bases and the J gene end by 3 bases; junction bases not matched to a gene: 6. Germline V gene data show CDR1 as WSHSY and CDR2 as SAAADI. The CDR3 runs 14 residues. Written as DNA, the CDR3 is TGCGCCAGCAGTTCTCCGGGACAGGTCTACGAGCAGTACTTC. It is translated as CASSSPGQVYEQYF.